This TCR beta chain was recovered during a study of blood T cell repertoires in COVID-19. Study at large: From T cells, B-cell-depleted T cells, or PBMCs came the material, which was cDNA or gDNA.

The length of the CDR3 is 13 residues. V lost 4 bases to trimming and J lost 6 bases, with 10 bases between them. The germline gives CDR1 LNHDA, CDR2 SQIVND (reference sequence). Data came from immunoSEQ multiplex PCR; TCRdb stores just in-frame clones and leaves some out. The data show about 120,000 clones, with approximately 82% seen just once and less than 9% held by the top ten. This chain links TRBV19 with TRBJ2-1; no clear D. Sequencing input: peripheral blood. This TCR was recovered from a man in his sixties or seventies with active or convalescent COVID-19. DNA of the CDR3: TGTGCCAGTAGTACCTCGAGGCCCAATGAGCAGTTCTTC. Its translation is CASSTSRPNEQFF.